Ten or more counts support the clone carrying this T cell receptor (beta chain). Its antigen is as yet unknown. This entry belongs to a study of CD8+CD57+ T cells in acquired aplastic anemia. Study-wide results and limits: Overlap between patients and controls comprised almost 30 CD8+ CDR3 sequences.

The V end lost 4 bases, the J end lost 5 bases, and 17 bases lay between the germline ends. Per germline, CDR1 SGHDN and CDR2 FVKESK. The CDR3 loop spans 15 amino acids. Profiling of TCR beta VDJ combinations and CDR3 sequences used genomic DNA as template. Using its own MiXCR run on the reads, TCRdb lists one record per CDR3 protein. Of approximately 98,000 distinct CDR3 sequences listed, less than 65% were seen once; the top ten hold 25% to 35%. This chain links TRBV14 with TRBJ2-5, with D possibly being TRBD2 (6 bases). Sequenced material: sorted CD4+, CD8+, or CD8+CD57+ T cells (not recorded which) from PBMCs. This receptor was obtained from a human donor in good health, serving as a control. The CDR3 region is CASSPIAGGEETQYF. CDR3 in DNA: TGTGCCAGCAGCCCAATTGCCGGGGGAGAGGAGACCCAGTACTTC.